Listed below are T cell receptor beta chains from one sample, sequenced in a study of OX40 agonist ivuxolimab in advanced cancers. This table comes from immunoSEQ multiplex PCR, and its TCRdb copy is limited to in-frame clones, with some not included. The table has tens of thousands of clones, 89% seen once. Sequenced here: CD4+ or CD8+ T cells sorted from blood, sampled in a trial of the OX40 agonist ivuxolimab. These receptors came from an adult with an advanced solid tumor such as melanoma, head and neck, liver or kidney cancer. The conserved cysteine and the conserved F or W are not part of the CDR3 here. Fields, in order: J gene, V gene, CDR3 protein.

j_call: TRBJ1-1
v_call: TRBV29-1
cdr3_aa: SVGQTGDTEAF

j_call: TRBJ2-7
v_call: TRBV18
cdr3_aa: ASSLAGGTYEQY

j_call: TRBJ2-7
v_call: TRBV7-3
cdr3_aa: ASSLKPGPYEQY

j_call: TRBJ1-5
v_call: TRBV30
cdr3_aa: AWSVGVQPQH

j_call: TRBJ1-5
v_call: TRBV28
cdr3_aa: ASSLDRGIRGNQPQH

j_call: TRBJ1-2
v_call: TRBV30
cdr3_aa: AWQVGTGDGYT

j_call: TRBJ1-1
v_call: TRBV18
cdr3_aa: ASSPQGEGTEAF

j_call: TRBJ2-3
v_call: TRBV9
cdr3_aa: ASSVDGSGRPDTQY

j_call: TRBJ1-2
v_call: TRBV5-1
cdr3_aa: ASSRPDPYLGYT

j_call: TRBJ1-1
v_call: TRBV4-1
cdr3_aa: ASSQDRLWAF

j_call: TRBJ2-3
v_call: TRBV6-5
cdr3_aa: ASRTSGEFTDTQY

j_call: TRBJ1-1
v_call: TRBV7-2
cdr3_aa: ASSSQAQNTEAF

j_call: TRBJ2-1
v_call: TRBV5-1
cdr3_aa: ASSLAGGRENEQF

j_call: TRBJ2-1
v_call: TRBV25-1
cdr3_aa: ASSAPRAGAGGREQF

j_call: TRBJ1-6
v_call: TRBV30
cdr3_aa: ACTRSSYNSPLH

j_call: TRBJ1-2
v_call: TRBV28
cdr3_aa: ASGGGDRDDYGYT

j_call: TRBJ1-1
v_call: TRBV2
cdr3_aa: ASSEQRGEAF

j_call: TRBJ2-3
v_call: TRBV7-9
cdr3_aa: ASKAGDTDTQY

j_call: TRBJ2-7
v_call: TRBV6-1
cdr3_aa: ASSGAWREDTREQY

j_call: TRBJ2-3
v_call: TRBV30
cdr3_aa: AWSEGANTQY

j_call: TRBJ2-2
v_call: TRBV4-1
cdr3_aa: ASSQDREREDTGELF

j_call: TRBJ2-7
v_call: TRBV18
cdr3_aa: ASSAGEGISYEQY

j_call: TRBJ1-1
v_call: TRBV29-1
cdr3_aa: SVEKGQNTEAF

j_call: TRBJ1-2
v_call: TRBV20-1
cdr3_aa: SAADYGYT

j_call: TRBJ2-3
v_call: TRBV27
cdr3_aa: ASTNYSFWGLATDTQY

j_call: TRBJ1-1
v_call: TRBV7-9
cdr3_aa: ASRTGQLQGEAF

j_call: TRBJ2-5
v_call: TRBV6-1
cdr3_aa: ASSGSPIRETQY

j_call: TRBJ2-3
v_call: TRBV5-4
cdr3_aa: ASSWTLADTQY

j_call: TRBJ1-1
v_call: TRBV11-2
cdr3_aa: ASSLVWQSEAF

j_call: TRBJ2-2
v_call: TRBV28
cdr3_aa: ASSFSRFAGVFAGELF

j_call: TRBJ1-1
v_call: TRBV10-2
cdr3_aa: ASRVANTEAF

j_call: TRBJ2-7
v_call: TRBV4-3
cdr3_aa: ASSQDSSGGEQY

j_call: TRBJ2-5
v_call: TRBV5-4
cdr3_aa: ASSLGHRGRGGMETQY

j_call: TRBJ1-5
v_call: TRBV14
cdr3_aa: ASSQGGQYRQH

j_call: TRBJ2-5
v_call: TRBV5-6
cdr3_aa: ASSGRSSGGETQY

j_call: TRBJ2-1
v_call: TRBV10-3
cdr3_aa: AISESIREIYNEQF

j_call: TRBJ2-7
v_call: TRBV19
cdr3_aa: ASSIDGTYEQY

j_call: TRBJ1-5
v_call: TRBV19
cdr3_aa: ASSISSSIAHQPQH

j_call: TRBJ2-1
v_call: TRBV18
cdr3_aa: ASSPANSPRSYNEQF

j_call: TRBJ2-7
v_call: TRBV7-2
cdr3_aa: ASSRQSGTDSYEQY

j_call: TRBJ2-7
v_call: TRBV4-1
cdr3_aa: ASSQPVGAGEPYEQY

j_call: TRBJ2-1
v_call: TRBV4-2
cdr3_aa: ASSQDLGEQF

j_call: TRBJ2-2
v_call: TRBV5-4
cdr3_aa: ASSSGGTANTGELF

j_call: TRBJ2-1
v_call: TRBV5-4
cdr3_aa: ASSRGNPSSYNEQF

j_call: TRBJ2-7
v_call: TRBV18
cdr3_aa: ASSPRTSGRAYEQY